This T cell receptor beta chain stems from a study of OX40 agonist ivuxolimab in advanced cancers. General notes on the study: Ivuxolimab, which targeted the costimulatory receptor OX40 (CD134), was an agonistic, fully human IgG2 monoclonal antibody. Intravenous ivuxolimab was administered to patients every 2 weeks at six dose levels: 0.01, 0.1, 0.3, 1.5, 3 and 10 mg/kg. Among the approximately 50 dose-escalation patients, approximately 20 had hepatocellular carcinoma, 15 melanoma, 9 renal cell carcinoma and 9 head and neck cancer. A male proportion of roughly 85% and a mean age of roughly 58 years, ranging from about 23 to 79, were recorded for the dose-escalation cohort. Prior anti-PD-1, anti-PD-L1 or anti-CTLA-4 therapy was permitted, and about 40% of dose-escalation patients had received checkpoint inhibitors. Partial responses occurred in three dose-escalation patients: two with cutaneous melanoma and one with hepatocellular carcinoma. Peripheral TCRbeta sequencing aimed to test whether ivuxolimab altered TCR sequence diversity and caused clonal T-cell expansion. The paper reports the monotherapy dose-escalation portion (N = 52 patients) of the phase I ivuxolimab trial.

Including the terminal cysteine and phenylalanine, the CDR3 comprises 16 residues. The entry retains the CDR3 DNA only, 48 bases that are in frame from base 1. Trimming takes 0 bases off V and 9 bases off J; junction bases not matched to a gene: 8. As encoded in the germline V gene, CDR1 is MGHRA while CDR2 is YSYEKL. The trial excluded patients who had a history of autoimmune disease or were on systemic immunosuppression. Peripheral blood for TCR sequencing was drawn from every dose cohort at baseline, at cycle 4 day 1 and at cycle 7 day 1. Samples were obtained from an open-label, multicenter, first-in-human phase I dose-escalation trial of ivuxolimab. The trial enrolled adults with locally advanced or metastatic head and neck squamous cell, hepatocellular, melanoma or renal cell carcinoma. Before TCR sequencing, CD4+ T cells and CD8+ T cells from peripheral blood were sorted into separate populations.

Genomic DNA was extracted from sorted cells for sequencing of the TCRbeta CDR3 region. TCRbeta CDR3 regions were sequenced using the immunoSEQ Assay. TCRdb obtained this table from immuneACCESS and retained in-frame rearrangements with V and J assigned. These tables miss some clones; where compared with another copy, unresolved V genes account for less than half of the shortfall, and the remainder is unexplained. This sample comprises 35,000 to 45,000 clones, roughly 86% of them detected only once. The top ten clones comprise around a fifth of the sample. The paper as a whole reports these results and caveats: Low levels of normalized T-cell clonal expansion were also shown by some nonresponding patients. In the 0.1-3.0 mg/kg groups, partial responders were among the patients with the lowest normalized peripheral clonal expansion, particularly in CD8+ T cells. At doses of 0.1 to 3.0 mg/kg, clonal expansion of both CD4+ and CD8+ T cells in blood was seen between baseline and week 6. The antigen specificity of the peripheral T cells that underwent clonal expansion was not determined. After ivuxolimab, CD8+ T cells had more expanded clones than CD4+ T cells on average.

On this clone itself: There is no known antigen for this receptor. Within one base of it there is no much larger clone, and no base qualities were kept.

This TCR was recovered from an adult with an advanced solid tumor such as melanoma, head and neck, liver or kidney cancer. The input for sequencing was CD4+ or CD8+ T cells sorted from blood, taken in a trial of the OX40 agonist ivuxolimab. The rearrangement combines TRBV4-1 with TRBJ1-6; a stretch of 7 junction bases matches TRBD1. The bases are TGCGCCAGCAGCCAAGAACCGGAAGGGGGCACTTCACCCCTCCACTTT. Its amino acids are CASSQEPEGGTSPLHF.